These 16 T cell receptor beta chains came from one sample sequenced in a study of response to subunit inactivated influenza vaccine. Each CDR3 protein gets one entry after TCRdb re-called the RT-PCR reads with MiXCR. The sample includes roughly 650,000 distinct CDR3 sequences, about 14% seen only once; the top ten take 6% to 9.5%. The sample here was PBMCs from blood, taken about 14 days before vaccination. These receptors all stem from a man in his fifties who received an inactivated influenza vaccine.

V usage is TRBV3-1 and J usage is TRBJ2-3; D is unresolved. The germline gives CDR1 LGHDT, CDR2 YNNKEL (reference sequence). This CDR3 has 14 amino acids. The V and J ends lost 4 bases and 5 bases respectively, with 13 bases between them. The CDR3 protein is CASSLHGRKDTQYF. The CDR3 DNA is TGTGCCAGCAGCCTGCACGGGCGTAAAGATACGCAGTATTTT.

The J gene is TRBJ2-7, the V gene TRBV20-1; perhaps TRBD2 as D (5 bases). The germline gives CDR1 DFQATT, CDR2 SNEGSKA (reference sequence). The V gene lost 3 bases and the J gene lost 2 bases, with 11 bases spanning the gap. The CDR3 extends over 13 amino acids. In nucleotides, the CDR3 is TGCAGTGCTAGGGGCGAGGGAACCTACGAGCAGTACTTC. Protein product: CSARGEGTYEQYF.

The rearrangement links TRBV10-3 to TRBJ1-2, with 7 bases fitting TRBD1. Germline V CDR1 and CDR2: ENHRY, SYGVKD. The V gene end was trimmed by 6 bases and the J gene end by 4 bases; junction bases not matched to a gene: 8. This CDR3 has 14 amino acids. CDR3 in amino acids: CAIRTGTATYGYTF. CDR3 DNA: TGTGCCATCAGGACCGGGACAGCCACCTATGGCTACACCTTC.

In its sample, this clonotype was seen a few times. V gene TRBV12-3 or TRBV12-4 combines with J gene TRBJ1-2; D not resolved. V lost 7 bases and J 4 bases, leaving 16 bases between the germline ends. This CDR3 has 14 amino acids. The DNA of the CDR3 is TGTGCCAGCACCTACGTAGGGTCGACCTATGGCTACACCTTC. This codes for CASTYVGSTYGYTF.

This clonotype has only a few counts. The V gene is TRBV7-2, the J gene TRBJ1-1; TRBD1 matches at 12 bases. Trimming removed 6 bases from V and 4 bases from J; junction bases left unmatched: 9. Germline V gene sequence: CDR1 SGHTA, CDR2 FQGNSA. The CDR3 has 16 amino acids. Written as DNA, the CDR3 is TGTGCCAGCAGACCGGGACAGGGGGCGCGGGCCACTGAAGCTTTCTTT. This codes for CASRPGQGARATEAFF.

The chain recombines TRBV7-2 with TRBJ2-5; no firm D call. Trimming removed 2 bases at V and 5 bases at J, with 12 bases between. The CDR3 spans 14 residues. CDR1 is SGHTA, CDR2 FQGNSA, per germline. The CDR3 bases are TGTGCCAGCAGCTTACAGGCCCGAGAGGAGACCCAGTACTTC. Its protein is CASSLQAREETQYF.

The table lists this clonotype with a count of one. The chain uses TRBV5-1 and TRBJ2-3, with D possibly TRBD1 on 6 matching bases. The CDR3 has 14 amino acids. The V and J ends lost 6 bases and 4 bases respectively, with 15 bases between them. Germline V gene data show CDR1 as SGHRS and CDR2 as YFSETQ. This CDR3 is CASIGTSGADTQYF. CDR3 in DNA: TGCGCCAGCATCGGGACATCAGGCGCAGATACGCAGTATTTT. Using reference TRBV5-1 and TRBJ2-3 for the parts outside the CDR3, the full variable domain is KAGVTQTPRYLIKTRGQQVTLSCSPISGHRSVSWYQQTPGQGLQFLFEYFSETQRNKGNFPGRFSGRQFSNSRSEMNVSTLELGDSALYLCASIGTSGADTQYFGPGTRLTVL.

This clonotype was observed once. The chain joins TRBV9 to TRBJ2-7, with D perhaps matching TRBD2 (5 bases). Looked up from germline, CDR1 is SGDLS and CDR2 is YYNGEE. The CDR3 covers 14 residues. The V gene lost 1 base and the J gene lost 0 bases, with 8 bases spanning the gap. CDR3 sequence (DNA): TGTGCCAGCAGCGTAAGCGGAATCTCCTACGAGCAGTACTTC. Encoded protein: CASSVSGISYEQYF.

The chain carries TRBV5-6 and TRBJ1-1; the D gene is possibly TRBD1 (5 bases). The CDR3 length is 14 residues. Germline values: CDR1 SGHDT, CDR2 YYEEEE. V gave up 4 bases and J gave up 5 bases, with 15 bases separating them. The CDR3 is CASSGGLGLTEAFF. CDR3 in DNA: TGTGCCAGCAGCGGGGGACTGGGGTTGACTGAAGCTTTCTTT.

The chain is built from TRBV5-4 and TRBJ1-2, with no clear D. Germline assignment: CDR1 SGHNT and CDR2 YYREEE (reference sequence). This CDR3 is built from 14 residues. V lost 4 bases, J lost 7 bases, and 17 bases lay in between. CDR3 protein: CASSTIKGSGGYTF. CDR3 nucleotide sequence: TGTGCCAGCAGCACCATTAAAGGGTCGGGTGGCTACACCTTC.

The rearrangement links TRBV28 to TRBJ2-1; 8 bases map to TRBD2. In germline, CDR1 is MDHEN, CDR2 SYDVKM. This CDR3 is 12 amino acids long. Losses at the gene ends were 2 bases for V and 11 bases for J; bases not matched to a gene: 2. CDR3 nucleotides: TGTGCCAGCAGTTTAGGGACTAGACAGCAGTTCTTC. This codes for CASSLGTRQQFF.

The V gene is TRBV5-5, the J gene TRBJ2-3; 11 bases are a match to TRBD2. This CDR3 spans 16 amino acids. Germline V gene lookup returns CDR1 SGHKS and CDR2 YYEKEE (reference sequence). The V and J ends lost 4 bases and 1 base, in that order; junction bases with no gene match: 5. CDR3 in DNA: TGTGCCAGCAGCACGATACTAGCGGGGGGCACAGATACGCAGTATTTT. Its protein product is CASSTILAGGTDTQYF.

V usage is TRBV6-1 and J usage is TRBJ2-7, with 11 bases that match TRBD2. The germline gives CDR1 MNHNS, CDR2 SASEGT. The V segment lost 7 bases and the J segment 0 bases; nucleotides outside the gene matches: 5. CDR3 size: 15 residues. CDR3 sequence reads: CASTQGLAVSYEQYF. CDR3 in DNA: TGTGCCAGCACCCAGGGACTAGCGGTCTCCTACGAGCAGTACTTC.

In DNA, the CDR3 is TGTGCCAGCAGCTTAAATTCAGGGGGGATCACCGGGGAGCTGTTTTTT. Its protein product is CASSLNSGGITGELFF. The V call is TRBV7-2, the J call TRBJ2-2; D is perhaps TRBD1 (7 bases). The V gene lost 2 bases and the J gene lost 4 bases, with 14 bases spanning the gap. CDR1 is SGHTA, CDR2 FQGNSA, per germline. The length of the CDR3 is 16 residues.

Concerning this clonotype: At one end the junction does not follow the germline gene, possibly because of a read error. The V gene is TRBV7-9, the J gene TRBJ2-7; 8 bases align to TRBD2. The CDR3 has 12 amino acids. The germline gives CDR1 SEHNR, CDR2 FQNEAQ (reference sequence). The CDR3 DNA follows: TGTGCCATCAGCTTAACCGCTAGCGGGTTATACTTC. It encodes CAISLTASGLYF.

The genes are TRBV5-1 and TRBJ2-2; 11 nucleotides agree with TRBD2. Germline V gene lookup returns CDR1 SGHRS and CDR2 YFSETQ. V shed 1 base, J shed 6 bases, and the junction held 2 bases outside the gene matches. This CDR3 contains 15 residues. This CDR3 reads CASSLRTSGPGELFF. CDR3 bases: TGCGCCAGCAGCTTGAGGACTAGCGGGCCCGGGGAGCTGTTTTTT.